These T cell receptor beta chains were read from a single sample in a study of cytomegalovirus exposure and HLA in healthy donors. Assay used: immunoSEQ multiplex PCR; TCRdb lists only in-frame clones, some missing. The sample includes around 100,000 clones, around 66% seen only once; the top ten take around 4%. Sequencing used PBMCs. The source is a man aged 25-45 years in good health and CMV-seronegative. CDR3s include the opening cysteine and the closing phenylalanine or tryptophan. D genes are given only for firm matches. Clone size is stated in some rows and not others, as once, few, many or a class when expanded.

abundance,len,d_gene,j_gene,v_gene,CDR3nt,CDR3aa
NA,14,NA,TRBJ1-5,TRBV19,TGTGCCAGTAACTTCGGAGGGAGAGTGGAGCCCCAGCATTTT,CASNFGGRVEPQHF
NA,16,NA,TRBJ2-3,TRBV7-9,TGTGCCAGCAGGTTCCGGGACACTGGTTTTTTAGATACGCAGTATTTT,CASRFRDTGFLDTQYF
NA,15,NA,TRBJ1-1,TRBV7-9,TGTGCCAGCAGCTTTTATGAAGGACAGCAAGCGAGTGCTTTCTTT,CASSFYEGQQASAFF
NA,15,TRBD2,TRBJ2-5,TRBV27,TGTGCCAGCAGTCCCCCAGCGGGAGGGCCAGAGACCCAGTACTTC,CASSPPAGGPETQYF
NA,15,NA,TRBJ2-5,TRBV7-3,TGTGCCAGCACCTACCGCGGGCTACCCCAAGAGACCCAGTACTTC,CASTYRGLPQETQYF
NA,16,TRBD1,TRBJ1-4,TRBV4-1,TGCGCCAGCAGCCCTCGAGAGGACAGGGTTGGTGAAAAACTGTTTTTT,CASSPREDRVGEKLFF
few,12,TRBD1,TRBJ1-2,TRBV4-1,TGCGCCAGCAGCAACAGGGGCTATGGCTACACCTTC,CASSNRGYGYTF
NA,12,NA,TRBJ1-1,TRBV15,TGTGCCACCAGCCAAGGGTATCCGGGGGCTTTCTTT,CATSQGYPGAFF
NA,13,TRBD1,TRBJ1-5,TRBV11-1,TGTGCCAGCAGCCCACAGGGGAATCAGCCCCAGCATTTT,CASSPQGNQPQHF
NA,16,NA,TRBJ1-4,TRBV28,TGTGCCAGCAGATACGGTGGGGCGGCCGAGTATGAAAAACTGTTTTTT,CASRYGGAAEYEKLFF
few,14,TRBD1,TRBJ1-1,TRBV18,TGTGCCAGCTCACCAGGACAGGCTAACACTGAAGCTTTCTTT,CASSPGQANTEAFF
NA,15,NA,TRBJ2-5,TRBV19,TGTGCCAGTAGTATACAGGGGACCGCCGGGGAGACCCAGTACTTC,CASSIQGTAGETQYF
NA,16,TRBD2,TRBJ2-4,TRBV30,TGTGCCTGGAGTGGACTAGCGGGAGTAGCCAAAAACATTCAGTACTTC,CAWSGLAGVAKNIQYF
NA,16,NA,TRBJ2-6,TRBV5-5,TGTGCCAGCAGTCATGACGGGATCTCTGGGGCCAACGTCCTGACTTTC,CASSHDGISGANVLTF
NA,12,NA,TRBJ1-4,TRBV6-6,TGTGCCAGCCGAAGGGACACTGAAAAACTGTTTTTT,CASRRDTEKLFF
NA,14,TRBD2,TRBJ2-5,TRBV7-6,TGTGCCAGCAGCTTAATCGGACTAGCCGAGACCCAGTACTTC,CASSLIGLAETQYF
NA,15,NA,TRBJ2-2,TRBV7-3,TGTGCCAGCAGCTTAACCAGGGCGAACACCGGGGAGCTGTTTTTT,CASSLTRANTGELFF
NA,13,TRBD2,TRBJ2-1,TRBV9,TGTGCCAGCAGGGCTAGCGGGAGTGATGAGCAGTTCTTC,CASRASGSDEQFF
NA,15,NA,TRBJ2-3,TRBV5-1,TGCGCCAGCTCGAATGGGGGGGGCTACACAGATACGCAGTATTTT,CASSNGGGYTDTQYF
NA,13,NA,TRBJ2-5,TRBV10-3,TGTGCCACACCCATAGCGAGAGAGGAGACCCAGTACTTC,CATPIAREETQYF
NA,15,NA,TRBJ1-5,TRBV2,TGTGCCAGCAGCTCCTCGACAGCTACCAATCAGCCCCAGCATTTT,CASSSSTATNQPQHF
NA,13,TRBD1,TRBJ2-7,TRBV5-1,TGCGCCAGCATGGGGACAGGGGCATACGAGCAGTACTTC,CASMGTGAYEQYF
NA,20,TRBD1,TRBJ1-1,TRBV7-4,TGTGCCAGCAGCTTATCCGAGCTTAGAGAGGGGACAGACCTTGACACTGAAGCTTTCTTT,CASSLSELREGTDLDTEAFF
NA,14,NA,TRBJ2-7,TRBV4-1,TGCGCCAGCAGCCAAGACGGCACAGGGTACGAGCAGTACTTC,CASSQDGTGYEQYF
NA,15,TRBD1,TRBJ2-5,TRBV29-1,TGCAGCGTTGAGCTCGCAGGGGGCCTGGGGGAGACCCAGTACTTC,CSVELAGGLGETQYF
NA,15,TRBD2,TRBJ2-1,TRBV7-8,TGTGCCAGCAGCTTAGGTAGCGGGGGCTACAATGAGCAGTTCTTC,CASSLGSGGYNEQFF
NA,16,NA,TRBJ2-3,TRBV4-2,TGTGCCAGCAGCCAAGATAAGGGGGTCTACACAGATACGCAGTATTTT,CASSQDKGVYTDTQYF
NA,15,NA,TRBJ2-4,TRBV9,TGTGCCAGCAGCGTAGACCAGGGCCCCAAAAACATTCAGTACTTC,CASSVDQGPKNIQYF
NA,13,TRBD1,TRBJ2-7,TRBV27,TGTGCCAGCAGTACCACGGACAGGGCCGAGCAGTACTTC,CASSTTDRAEQYF
NA,15,NA,TRBJ2-3,TRBV27,TGTGCCATCAGCCCTGGGCAGGGGCGTGCAGATACGCAGTATTTT,CAISPGQGRADTQYF
NA,13,NA,TRBJ1-5,TRBV10-3,TGTGCCATCAGCCCACAGGGCAATCAGCCCCAGCATTTT,CAISPQGNQPQHF
few,13,NA,TRBJ1-2,TRBV4-1,TGCGCCAGCAGCTCCCCAGGGAAATATGGCTACACCTTC,CASSSPGKYGYTF
NA,15,NA,TRBJ1-1,TRBV6-5,TGTGCCAGCAGTTACCAAAACCAGGGTGGGGCTGAAGCTTTCTTT,CASSYQNQGGAEAFF
NA,14,TRBD2,TRBJ2-1,TRBV10-3,TGTGCCACCTCGGGACTAGCAGAATACAATGAGCAGTTCTTC,CATSGLAEYNEQFF
NA,14,TRBD1,TRBJ1-2,TRBV19,TGTGCCAGTAGGGACCGGGACAGGGCAGCTGGCTACACCTTC,CASRDRDRAAGYTF
NA,13,NA,TRBJ2-2,TRBV12-5,TGTGCTAGCTCACAGAGCGGAGGCGGGGAGCTGTTTTTT,CASSQSGGGELFF
NA,14,TRBD2,TRBJ2-3,TRBV10-3,TGTGCCATCAGAGACCGGACTAGCGGAGATACGCAGTATTTT,CAIRDRTSGDTQYF
few,15,NA,TRBJ2-3,TRBV7-7,TGTGCTAGCAGCTTAAGTGGGCTAGCAACGGATACGCAGTATTTT,CASSLSGLATDTQYF
NA,11,NA,TRBJ2-3,TRBV20-1,TGCAGTGCATTAGCGTCAGATACGCAGTATTTT,CSALASDTQYF
few,13,NA,TRBJ1-5,TRBV7-2,TGTGCCAGCAGCTTAAACAGGGACAAGCCCCAGCATTTT,CASSLNRDKPQHF
NA,14,NA,TRBJ2-3,TRBV7-7,TGTGCTAGCAGCTTATCCAGGGCTCAAGATACGCAGTATTTT,CASSLSRAQDTQYF
once,12,NA,TRBJ2-1,TRBV2,TGTGCCAGCAAGGCTTACGGGAATGAGCAGTTCTTC,CASKAYGNEQFF
few,14,TRBD2,TRBJ2-1,TRBV15,TGTGCCACCCATACTAGCGGGAGAGTAGATGAGCAGTTCTTC,CATHTSGRVDEQFF
NA,14,TRBD1,TRBJ1-5,TRBV25-1,TGTGCCAGCAGTGATCCGGACAGGCCTGAGCCCCAGCATTTT,CASSDPDRPEPQHF
NA,14,TRBD2,TRBJ2-7,TRBV6-5,TGTGCCAGCAGTTACGGGACTAGCAGCTACGAGCAGTACTTC,CASSYGTSSYEQYF
NA,15,TRBD1,TRBJ1-5,TRBV28,TGTGCCAGCGCCTCGGACAGGGCTAGCAATCAGCCCCAGCATTTT,CASASDRASNQPQHF
NA,14,NA,TRBJ1-4,TRBV7-9,TGTGCCAGCAGCTCACAGGGAAAGAATGAAAAACTGTTTTTT,CASSSQGKNEKLFF
few,11,NA,TRBJ2-1,TRBV28,TGTGCCAGCAGTTTAGAGGCGATCCCATTCTTC,CASSLEAIPFF